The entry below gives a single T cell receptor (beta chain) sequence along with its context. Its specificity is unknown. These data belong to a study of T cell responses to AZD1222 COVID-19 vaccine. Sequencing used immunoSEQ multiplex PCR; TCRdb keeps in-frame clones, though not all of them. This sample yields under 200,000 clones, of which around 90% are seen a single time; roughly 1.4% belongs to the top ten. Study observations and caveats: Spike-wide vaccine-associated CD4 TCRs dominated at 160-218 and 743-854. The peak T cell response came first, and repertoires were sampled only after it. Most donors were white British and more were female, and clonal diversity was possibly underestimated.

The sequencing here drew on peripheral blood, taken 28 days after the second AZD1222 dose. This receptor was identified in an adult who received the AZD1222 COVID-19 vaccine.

CDR3 bases: TGTGCCAGCAGCCAACCGGGGCACGCTCAGACTAGCGGGTCATACAATGAGCAGTTCTTC. Its protein product is CASSQPGHAQTSGSYNEQFF. The rearrangement links TRBV27 to TRBJ2-1; 10 bases are shared with TRBD2. With 6 bases clipped from V and 4 bases from J, the junction kept 21 bases outside the gene matches. The CDR3 has 20 amino acids. Germline values: CDR1 MNHEY, CDR2 SMNVEV (reference sequence).